The table lists the clone carrying this T cell receptor (beta chain) with a few counts. This specimen comes from a study of blood T cell repertoires in COVID-19. Repertoires were generated with immunoSEQ multiplex PCR, while TCRdb's copy carries only in-frame clones and drops some. This table holds 70,000 to 80,000 clones, approximately 86% found once. V lost 1 base and J 7 bases, leaving 8 bases between the germline ends. CDR1 SGHRS and CDR2 YFSETQ come from the germline V gene. The CDR3 extends over 13 amino acids. V is TRBV5-1 and J is TRBJ2-2, with D maybe TRBD2 (5 bases). Material for sequencing was peripheral blood. The source of this sequence is an older woman with acute or convalescent COVID-19. CDR3 bases: TGCGCCAGCAGCTTGCGGGGTATCGGGGAGCTGTTTTTT. Translating gives CASSLRGIGELFF.